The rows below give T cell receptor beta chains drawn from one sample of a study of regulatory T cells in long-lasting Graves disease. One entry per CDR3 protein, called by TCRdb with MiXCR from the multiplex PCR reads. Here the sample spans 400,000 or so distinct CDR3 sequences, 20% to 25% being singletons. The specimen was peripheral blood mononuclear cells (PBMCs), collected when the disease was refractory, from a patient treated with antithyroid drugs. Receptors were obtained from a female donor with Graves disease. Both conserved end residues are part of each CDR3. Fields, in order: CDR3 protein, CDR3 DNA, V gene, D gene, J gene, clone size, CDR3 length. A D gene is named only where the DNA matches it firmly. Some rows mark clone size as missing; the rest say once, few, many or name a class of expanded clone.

CDR3aa: CATSRDFRNTEAFF
CDR3nt: TGTGCCACCAGCAGAGATTTCAGGAACACTGAAGCTTTCTTT
v_gene: TRBV15
d_gene: NA
j_gene: TRBJ1-1
abundance: NA
len: 14

CDR3aa: CASSSFLRQGGSGELFF
CDR3nt: TGTGCCAGCAGTTCCTTCTTAAGACAGGGAGGGTCCGGGGAGCTGTTTTTT
v_gene: TRBV27
d_gene: NA
j_gene: TRBJ2-2
abundance: few
len: 17

CDR3aa: CASSFQGFESGANVLTF
CDR3nt: TGTGCCAGCAGTTTCCAGGGGTTTGAGTCTGGGGCCAACGTCCTGACTTTC
v_gene: TRBV27
d_gene: NA
j_gene: TRBJ2-6
abundance: few
len: 17

CDR3aa: CASNPGTVGANVLTF
CDR3nt: TGTGCCAGCAACCCGGGTACAGTTGGGGCCAACGTCCTGACTTTC
v_gene: TRBV6-1
d_gene: NA
j_gene: TRBJ2-6
abundance: NA
len: 15

CDR3aa: CATSRDRLAPAYEQYF
CDR3nt: TGTGCCACCAGCAGAGATCGGCTAGCGCCCGCCTACGAGCAGTACTTC
v_gene: TRBV15
d_gene: NA
j_gene: TRBJ2-7
abundance: many
len: 16

CDR3aa: CASSHLMAQGYNGYTF
CDR3nt: TGCGCCAGCAGCCACCTTATGGCCCAGGGATATAATGGCTACACCTTC
v_gene: TRBV4-1
d_gene: NA
j_gene: TRBJ1-2
abundance: NA
len: 16

CDR3aa: CASSPGGLQPQHF
CDR3nt: TGTGCCAGCTCGCCCGGGGGGCTCCAGCCCCAGCATTTT
v_gene: TRBV18
d_gene: NA
j_gene: TRBJ1-5
abundance: NA
len: 13

CDR3aa: CASNRDRGVYEQYF
CDR3nt: TGTGCCAGCAACCGGGACAGGGGGGTCTACGAGCAGTACTTC
v_gene: TRBV6-1
d_gene: TRBD1
j_gene: TRBJ2-7
abundance: NA
len: 14

CDR3aa: CASSPQMTSTDTQYF
CDR3nt: TGTGCCAGCAGTCCTCAGATGACTAGCACAGATACGCAGTATTTT
v_gene: TRBV6-2/TRBV6-3
d_gene: NA
j_gene: TRBJ2-3
abundance: NA
len: 15

CDR3aa: CAISGSSYEQCF
CDR3nt: TGTGCCATCAGTGGGAGCTCCTACGAGCAGTGCTTC
v_gene: TRBV10-3
d_gene: NA
j_gene: TRBJ2-7
abundance: NA
len: 12

CDR3aa: CASSSTGTGGLYGYTF
CDR3nt: TGTGCCAGCAGTTCAACCGGGACAGGGGGGCTCTATGGCTACACCTTC
v_gene: TRBV27
d_gene: TRBD1
j_gene: TRBJ1-2
abundance: few
len: 16

CDR3aa: CASSSPRGGAWGYTF
CDR3nt: TGTGCCAGCAGCTCACCCCGGGGGGGCGCGTGGGGCTACACCTTC
v_gene: TRBV9
d_gene: NA
j_gene: TRBJ1-2
abundance: few
len: 15

CDR3aa: CASSLRVAGELFF
CDR3nt: TGTGCCAGCAGCTTAAGGGTTGCCGGGGAGCTGTTTTTT
v_gene: TRBV11-2
d_gene: NA
j_gene: TRBJ2-2
abundance: many
len: 13

CDR3aa: CASSLDGRLGEKLFF
CDR3nt: TGTGCCAGCAGCTTAGATGGCAGGCTGGGGGAAAAACTGTTTTTT
v_gene: TRBV7-2
d_gene: NA
j_gene: TRBJ1-4
abundance: few
len: 15

CDR3aa: CSARILDAQGGNSYEQYF
CDR3nt: TGCAGTGCTAGGATTCTGGATGCACAGGGTGGAAACTCCTACGAGCAGTACTTC
v_gene: TRBV20-1
d_gene: NA
j_gene: TRBJ2-7
abundance: many
len: 18

CDR3aa: CATLETSGTSGRSSYEQYF
CDR3nt: TGTGCCACCCTTGAAACGTCCGGGACTAGCGGGAGGAGCTCCTACGAGCAGTACTTC
v_gene: TRBV15
d_gene: TRBD2
j_gene: TRBJ2-7
abundance: many
len: 19

CDR3aa: CASSMTGSTDGYTF
CDR3nt: TGCGCCAGCAGCATGACAGGCTCGACGGATGGCTACACCTTC
v_gene: TRBV5-1
d_gene: NA
j_gene: TRBJ1-2
abundance: many
len: 14

CDR3aa: CASRWEGNTEAFF
CDR3nt: TGTGCCAGCAGATGGGAGGGGAACACTGAAGCTTTCTTT
v_gene: TRBV28
d_gene: NA
j_gene: TRBJ1-1
abundance: many
len: 13

CDR3aa: CASSFGGTYNEQFF
CDR3nt: TGTGCCAGCAGTTTTGGGGGAACCTACAATGAGCAGTTCTTC
v_gene: TRBV27
d_gene: NA
j_gene: TRBJ2-1
abundance: NA
len: 14

CDR3aa: CASSQGPGGGSGNTIYF
CDR3nt: TGTGCCAGCAGCCAGGGACCGGGAGGAGGCTCTGGAAACACCATATATTTT
v_gene: TRBV13
d_gene: NA
j_gene: TRBJ1-3
abundance: few
len: 17

CDR3aa: CASSYCLRFVLFQPQHF
CDR3nt: TGTGCCAGCAGTTACTGTTTGAGGTTCGTCCTTTTTCAGCCCCAGCATTTT
v_gene: TRBV6-5
d_gene: NA
j_gene: TRBJ1-5
abundance: NA
len: 17

CDR3aa: CSARDLKSGRHEQYF
CDR3nt: TGCAGTGCTAGAGATCTCAAGAGCGGGAGGCACGAGCAGTACTTC
v_gene: TRBV20-1
d_gene: TRBD2
j_gene: TRBJ2-7
abundance: many
len: 15

CDR3aa: CASSYSGTGFGGDQPQHF
CDR3nt: TGTGCCAGCAGTTACTCCGGGACAGGGTTCGGTGGAGATCAGCCCCAGCATTTT
v_gene: TRBV6-5
d_gene: TRBD1
j_gene: TRBJ1-5
abundance: few
len: 18

CDR3aa: CASIGPSPVLYGYTF
CDR3nt: TGTGCCAGTATTGGACCTTCCCCCGTCCTCTATGGCTACACCTTC
v_gene: TRBV19
d_gene: NA
j_gene: TRBJ1-2
abundance: NA
len: 15

CDR3aa: CASTLGSRIQETQYF
CDR3nt: TGTGCCAGTACCTTAGGGTCCAGAATCCAAGAGACCCAGTACTTC
v_gene: TRBV19
d_gene: NA
j_gene: TRBJ2-5
abundance: many
len: 15

CDR3aa: CASGGGWANTEAFF
CDR3nt: TGTGCCAGCGGAGGGGGGTGGGCGAACACTGAAGCTTTCTTT
v_gene: TRBV28
d_gene: NA
j_gene: TRBJ1-1
abundance: many
len: 14

CDR3aa: CASSLTGQGEANYGYTF
CDR3nt: TGTGCCAGCAGCTTAACCGGGCAGGGGGAAGCTAACTATGGCTACACCTTC
v_gene: TRBV7-3
d_gene: TRBD1
j_gene: TRBJ1-2
abundance: few
len: 17

CDR3aa: CASSLVMEGIGYTF
CDR3nt: TGTGCCAGCAGCTTGGTCATGGAGGGAATCGGCTACACCTTC
v_gene: TRBV5-5
d_gene: NA
j_gene: TRBJ1-2
abundance: few
len: 14

CDR3aa: CASSRDYLEYRDTEAFF
CDR3nt: TGTGCCAGCAGTCGAGATTATTTGGAGTACAGAGACACTGAAGCTTTCTTT
v_gene: TRBV6-1
d_gene: NA
j_gene: TRBJ1-1
abundance: few
len: 17

CDR3aa: CASSPGTGRRYGKTQYF
CDR3nt: TGTGCCAGCAGTCCAGGGACAGGTCGGCGGTATGGGAAGACCCAGTACTTC
v_gene: TRBV27
d_gene: TRBD1
j_gene: TRBJ2-5
abundance: many
len: 17

CDR3aa: CASSNGAGTSHYGYTF
CDR3nt: TGCGCCAGCAGCAATGGCGCCGGGACTTCACACTATGGCTACACCTTC
v_gene: TRBV5-1
d_gene: NA
j_gene: TRBJ1-2
abundance: few
len: 16

CDR3aa: CASSPQLGEQYF
CDR3nt: TGTGCCAGCAGCCCACAGTTAGGGGAGCAGTACTTC
v_gene: TRBV7-2
d_gene: NA
j_gene: TRBJ2-7
abundance: many
len: 12

CDR3aa: CASSYSADRLYSPLHF
CDR3nt: TGTGCCAGCAGTTACTCGGCTGACAGACTTTATTCACCCCTCCACTTT
v_gene: TRBV6-2/TRBV6-3
d_gene: NA
j_gene: TRBJ1-6
abundance: many
len: 16

CDR3aa: CSVGTGDYTEAFF
CDR3nt: TGCAGCGTCGGGACAGGGGATTACACTGAAGCTTTCTTT
v_gene: TRBV29-1
d_gene: TRBD1
j_gene: TRBJ1-1
abundance: NA
len: 13

CDR3aa: CASRGVPGQGTEAFF
CDR3nt: TGTGCCAGCAGGGGGGTTCCGGGACAGGGAACTGAAGCTTTCTTT
v_gene: TRBV19
d_gene: TRBD1
j_gene: TRBJ1-1
abundance: NA
len: 15

CDR3aa: CASSVTGDGPQHF
CDR3nt: TGTGCCAGTAGTGTCACAGGGGATGGGCCCCAGCATTTT
v_gene: TRBV19
d_gene: TRBD1
j_gene: TRBJ1-5
abundance: NA
len: 13

CDR3aa: CASSMDRWGTEAFF
CDR3nt: TGTGCCAGTAGTATGGACCGCTGGGGCACTGAAGCTTTCTTT
v_gene: TRBV19
d_gene: NA
j_gene: TRBJ1-1
abundance: NA
len: 14

CDR3aa: CAIRGTVQETQYF
CDR3nt: TGTGCCATCAGGGGGACAGTACAAGAGACCCAGTACTTC
v_gene: TRBV10-3
d_gene: TRBD1
j_gene: TRBJ2-5
abundance: few
len: 13

CDR3aa: CASSLETGKGTEAFF
CDR3nt: TGTGCCAGCAGTCTCGAGACAGGGAAGGGCACTGAAGCTTTCTTT
v_gene: TRBV6-1
d_gene: TRBD1
j_gene: TRBJ1-1
abundance: many
len: 15

CDR3aa: CASTNPGQGSGNTIYF
CDR3nt: TGTGCCAGCACCAACCCGGGACAGGGATCCGGAAACACCATATATTTT
v_gene: TRBV19
d_gene: TRBD1
j_gene: TRBJ1-3
abundance: NA
len: 16

CDR3aa: CASSPQPGTGGRETQYF
CDR3nt: TGTGCCAGCAGCCCGCAGCCCGGGACAGGGGGCCGGGAGACCCAGTACTTC
v_gene: TRBV28
d_gene: TRBD1
j_gene: TRBJ2-5
abundance: many
len: 17

CDR3aa: CASSVPGPNSPLHF
CDR3nt: TGTGCCAGCAGTGTACCGGGCCCCAATTCACCCCTCCACTTT
v_gene: TRBV12-3/TRBV12-4
d_gene: NA
j_gene: TRBJ1-6
abundance: many
len: 14

CDR3aa: CSVDGVAGEQYF
CDR3nt: TGCAGCGTTGATGGGGTAGCGGGCGAGCAGTACTTC
v_gene: TRBV29-1
d_gene: TRBD2
j_gene: TRBJ2-7
abundance: NA
len: 12

CDR3aa: CASSTTVGANVLTF
CDR3nt: TGCGCCAGCAGCACGACAGTTGGGGCCAACGTCCTGACTTTC
v_gene: TRBV5-1
d_gene: NA
j_gene: TRBJ2-6
abundance: few
len: 14

CDR3aa: CASSLQGEVGYTF
CDR3nt: TGTGCCAGCAGCTTACAGGGAGAGGTTGGCTACACCTTC
v_gene: TRBV7-9
d_gene: NA
j_gene: TRBJ1-2
abundance: NA
len: 13

CDR3aa: CASSLVQGLGNIQYF
CDR3nt: TGCGCCAGCAGCTTGGTGCAGGGGTTGGGGAACATTCAGTACTTC
v_gene: TRBV5-1
d_gene: NA
j_gene: TRBJ2-4
abundance: few
len: 15

CDR3aa: CASMVAEVTGELFF
CDR3nt: TGTGCCTCTATGGTAGCGGAGGTCACCGGGGAGCTGTTTTTT
v_gene: TRBV6-1
d_gene: NA
j_gene: TRBJ2-2
abundance: NA
len: 14

CDR3aa: CASSSSTRQAFF
CDR3nt: TGTGCCAGCAGTTCCTCAACCCGACAAGCTTTCTTT
v_gene: TRBV12-3/TRBV12-4
d_gene: NA
j_gene: TRBJ1-1
abundance: many
len: 12

CDR3aa: CASSLAAGGAGELFF
CDR3nt: TGTGCCAGCAGCTTGGCAGCGGGAGGGGCCGGGGAGCTGTTTTTT
v_gene: TRBV7-6
d_gene: TRBD2
j_gene: TRBJ2-2
abundance: NA
len: 15

CDR3aa: CSATSGRAETQYF
CDR3nt: TGCAGTGCTACTAGCGGGAGGGCTGAGACCCAGTACTTC
v_gene: TRBV20-1
d_gene: TRBD2
j_gene: TRBJ2-5
abundance: NA
len: 13